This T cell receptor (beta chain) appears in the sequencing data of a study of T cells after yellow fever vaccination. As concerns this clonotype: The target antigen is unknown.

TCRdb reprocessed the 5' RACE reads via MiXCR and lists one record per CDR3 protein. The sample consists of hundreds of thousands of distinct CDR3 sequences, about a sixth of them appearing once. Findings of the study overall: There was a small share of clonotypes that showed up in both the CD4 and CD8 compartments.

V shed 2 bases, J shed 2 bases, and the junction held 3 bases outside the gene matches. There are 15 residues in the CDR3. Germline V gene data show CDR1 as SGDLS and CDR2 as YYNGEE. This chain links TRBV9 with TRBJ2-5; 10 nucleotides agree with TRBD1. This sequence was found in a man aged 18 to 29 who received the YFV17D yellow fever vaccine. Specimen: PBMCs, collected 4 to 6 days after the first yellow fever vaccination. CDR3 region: CASSVRDRGQETQYF. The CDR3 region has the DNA TGTGCCAGCAGCGTTCGGGACAGGGGACAAGAGACCCAGTACTTC.